Sequencing of this TCR beta chain was carried out in a study of early T cells in non-severe SARS-CoV-2 infection. Background on the study: Chains were unpaired, as sequencing was done on bulk RNA from unsorted whole blood.

Trimming pared 1 base from V and 6 bases from J, leaving 10 bases between. This CDR3 comprises 14 residues. Germline values: CDR1 SGHVS, CDR2 FNYEAQ. This clonotype appeared many times. Antigen specificity is unknown. Each single cDNA molecule received a unique molecular identifier. TCRdb used MiXCR to reprocess the 5' RACE reads, holding one entry per CDR3 protein. The repertoire consists of about 33,000 distinct CDR3 sequences, with approximately 5.3% occurring once and the leading ten covering 10% to 15%. Study-level points and caveats: Comparison of clonotypes with VDJdb favored anti-spike CD8 responses while missing private and CD4 specificities.

Sequencing was performed on whole blood. This TCR was sampled from an adult who was a healthcare worker with PCR-confirmed SARS-CoV-2 infection or an uninfected control (not recorded which). This chain joins TRBV7-6 and TRBJ1-5; D not certain. The CDR3 DNA sequence: TGTGCCAGCAGCTTAGGTGGCGGCTCTCAGCCCCAGCATTTT. Translating gives CASSLGGGSQPQHF.